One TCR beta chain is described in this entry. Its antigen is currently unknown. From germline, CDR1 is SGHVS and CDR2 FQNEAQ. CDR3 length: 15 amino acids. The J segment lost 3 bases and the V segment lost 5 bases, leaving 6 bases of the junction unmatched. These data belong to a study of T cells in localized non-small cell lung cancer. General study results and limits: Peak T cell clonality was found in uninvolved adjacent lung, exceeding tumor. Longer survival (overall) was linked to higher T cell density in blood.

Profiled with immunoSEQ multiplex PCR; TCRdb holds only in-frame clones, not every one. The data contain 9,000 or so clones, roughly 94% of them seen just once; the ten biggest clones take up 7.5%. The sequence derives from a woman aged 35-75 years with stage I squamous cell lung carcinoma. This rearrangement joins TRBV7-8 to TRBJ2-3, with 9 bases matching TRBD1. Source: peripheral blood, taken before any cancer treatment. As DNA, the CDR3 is TGTGCCAGCAGCGCGGACAGGGGATTGACAGATACGCAGTATTTT. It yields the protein CASSADRGLTDTQYF.